This passage covers 21 T cell receptor beta chains from one sample sequenced in a study of regulatory T cells in long-lasting Graves disease. Time point reported: newly diagnosed GD, antithyroid drugs for less than 3 months. The TCR library was prepared using RNA isolated from PBMCs. Sequencing libraries for TCR beta were prepared with iRepertoire HTBI primers and Arm-PCR of CDR3 regions. TCRdb independently ran MiXCR on the multiplex PCR reads; one entry per CDR3 protein. The sample has some 490,000 distinct CDR3 sequences; 12% are singletons. These data also featured in a second study, about T cells in Graves' hyperthyroidism and ophthalmopathy.

The sample here was peripheral blood mononuclear cells (PBMCs), taken at new diagnosis, from a patient treated with antithyroid drugs. These receptors originate from a woman aged 30 to 39 with Graves disease.

The sample holds many counts of this clonotype. The gene calls are TRBV6-5 and TRBJ2-1; 10 nucleotides line up with TRBD2. Trimming cost V 0 bases and J 2 bases; bases outside gene matches: 7. The CDR3 covers 18 residues. Germline V CDR1 and CDR2: MNHEY, SVGAGI. Here the CDR3 DNA reads TGTGCCAGCAGTTACTCGGGTCGAGCGGGAGGGACCTACAATGAGCAGTTCTTC. Translated, it gives CASSYSGRAGGTYNEQFF.

Many counts were recorded for this clonotype. The J gene is TRBJ2-7, the V gene TRBV6-1; D may match TRBD1 or TRBD2 (5 bases each). V was pared by 8 bases and J by 4 bases, with 9 bases between. CDR1 MNHNS and CDR2 SASEGT come from the germline V gene. This CDR3 contains 11 residues. CDR3 sequence (DNA): TGTGCCAGCGGTGGGGGATACGAGCAGTACTTC. It yields the protein CASGGGYEQYF.

This chain joins TRBV20-1 and TRBJ1-2; D gene ambiguous. CDR1 DFQATT and CDR2 SNEGSKA come from the germline V gene (reference sequence). V lost 6 bases, J lost 7 bases, and 18 bases lay in between. The CDR3 extends over 13 amino acids. The CDR3 here is CSARTLGPGGYTF. DNA for the CDR3: TGCAGTGCCAGGACTCTCGGGCCGGGTGGCTACACCTTC.

A remark on this clonotype: Possible read error: a much larger clone is one base away. J is TRBJ1-5 and V is TRBV9; D is undetermined. The CDR3 contains 13 residues. Germline values: CDR1 SGDLS, CDR2 YYNGEE. The CDR3 here is CASSVGDNQPRHF. Here the CDR3 DNA reads TGTGCCAGCAGCGTAGGAGACAATCAGCCCCGGCATTTT.

This clonotype has a count of ten or more. This sequence joins TRBV10-3 and TRBJ2-7; tentative D call: TRBD1 (5 bases). The CDR3 covers 15 residues. Germline CDR1 reads ENHRY; CDR2 reads SYGVKD. Trimming left V 3 bases short and J 3 bases short, with 15 bases between. CDR3 sequence reads: CAISESAVRGYEQYF. The CDR3 DNA is TGTGCCATCAGTGAATCGGCGGTTAGGGGCTACGAGCAGTACTTC.

This clonotype was observed at least ten times. The rearrangement uses TRBV6-1 and TRBJ2-1, with D tentatively TRBD2 (6 bases). Germline V lookup: CDR1 MNHNS, CDR2 SASEGT. CDR3 size: 14 residues. Between the trimmed V and J ends, which lost 7 bases and 2 bases, there was a span of 12 bases. In DNA form, the CDR3 reads TGTGCCAGCAACCGGGAGAGCCCCTACAATGAGCAGTTCTTC. This sequence encodes CASNRESPYNEQFF.

This clonotype was counted at least ten times. The chain uses TRBV7-2 and TRBJ2-7, with 7 nucleotides matching TRBD2. Germline V CDR1 and CDR2: SGHTA, FQGNSA. The CDR3 length is 15 residues. The V gene end was trimmed by 1 base and the J gene end by 0 bases; junction bases not matched to a gene: 3. The chain's CDR3 is CASSLDGTISYEQYF. The CDR3 bases are TGTGCCAGCAGCTTAGACGGGACTATCTCCTACGAGCAGTACTTC.

Many counts were recorded for this clonotype. A read error may explain this, as a much larger clone is one base away. The J gene is TRBJ1-1, the V gene TRBV19, with D perhaps matching TRBD1 (5 bases). The germline CDR1 and CDR2 sequences are LNHDA and SQIVND (reference sequence). The CDR3 is 13 residues long. Trimming removed 8 bases from V and 4 bases from J, with 14 bases in between. CDR3 amino acids: CASASGRGTEAFF. The CDR3 DNA reads TGTGCCAGTGCCTCGGGGAGGGGCACTGAAGCTTTCTTT. The whole variable domain, filled in from reference TRBV19 and TRBJ1-1, reads DGGITQSPKYLFRKEGQNVTLSCEQNLNHDAMYWYRQDPGQGLRLIYYSQIVNDFQKGDIAEGYSVSREKKESFPLTVTSAQKNPTAFYLCASASGRGTEAFFGQGTRLTVV.

This chain connects TRBV19 to TRBJ2-6; D not certain. The CDR3 runs to 14 residues. V was trimmed by 4 bases and J by 4 bases, leaving 8 bases between them. The germline V gene has CDR1 LNHDA and CDR2 SQIVND (reference sequence). This CDR3 is CASSKLSGANVLTF. The CDR3 nucleotides read TGTGCCAGTAGTAAGCTTTCCGGGGCCAACGTCCTGACTTTC.

There are many counts of this clonotype. This chain links TRBV19 with TRBJ1-4; D is perhaps TRBD1 (5 bases). The V gene's germline CDR1 is LNHDA and CDR2 SQIVND (reference sequence). The CDR3 extends over 14 amino acids. V shed 2 bases and J shed 6 bases, with 10 bases lying between them. The CDR3 here is CASSILGVDEKLFF. The CDR3 DNA sequence: TGTGCCAGTAGTATACTGGGGGTGGATGAAAAACTGTTTTTT. Using reference TRBV19 and TRBJ1-4 for the parts outside the CDR3, the full variable domain is DGGITQSPKYLFRKEGQNVTLSCEQNLNHDAMYWYRQDPGQGLRLIYYSQIVNDFQKGDIAEGYSVSREKKESFPLTVTSAQKNPTAFYLCASSILGVDEKLFFGSGTQLSVL.

The gene calls are TRBV28 and TRBJ2-4, with no clear D. The CDR3 loop spans 13 amino acids. Trimming removed 2 bases from V and 5 bases from J, with 7 bases in between. Germline V gene lookup returns CDR1 MDHEN and CDR2 SYDVKM. CDR3 loop: CASSLNLQNIQYF. CDR3 in DNA: TGTGCCAGCAGTTTAAATCTCCAAAACATTCAGTACTTC.

This clonotype came up a few times. The chain links TRBV7-2 to TRBJ2-7; no firm D call. The germline CDR1 and CDR2 sequences are SGHTA and FQGNSA. The CDR3 is 14 residues long. Deletions cut 7 bases from V and 0 bases from J, with 13 bases between. CDR3 region: CASTPELSSYEQYF. The CDR3 nucleotides are TGTGCCAGCACCCCAGAGTTAAGCTCCTACGAGCAGTACTTC.

Ten or more counts support this clonotype. The rearrangement joins TRBV10-2 to TRBJ1-5, with TRBD1 matching over 9 bases. The J segment lost 3 bases and the V segment lost 6 bases, leaving 3 bases of the junction unmatched. The CDR3 loop spans 14 amino acids. Germline loops: CDR1 WSHSY, CDR2 SAAADI. The CDR3 spells CASRGQGFNQPQHF. In nucleotides, the CDR3 is TGCGCCAGCAGGGGACAGGGTTTCAATCAGCCCCAGCATTTT.

Comment on this clonotype: This may arise from a read error, as a much more abundant clone is one base away. The genes are TRBV27 and TRBJ2-7; perhaps TRBD2 as D (5 bases). CDR3 size: 15 residues. Germline V lookup: CDR1 MNHEY, CDR2 SMNVEV (reference sequence). Here the CDR3 reads CASSSPGRLLYEEYF. DNA for the CDR3: TGTGCCAGCAGTTCACCCGGCCGACTACTATACGAGGAGTACTTC.

This clonotype has at least ten counts. The rearrangement uses TRBV11-3 and TRBJ2-6, with a possible D match to TRBD2 (7 bases). The CDR3 spans 15 residues. Germline assignment: CDR1 SGHNT and CDR2 YENEEA. The V and J ends lost 5 bases and 1 base respectively, with 9 bases between them. Here the CDR3 reads CASSGRGSGANVLTF. The CDR3 DNA reads as TGTGCCAGCAGCGGGAGGGGGTCTGGGGCCAACGTCCTGACTTTC.

This clonotype was seen more than once but under ten times. The chain uses TRBV30 and TRBJ2-6, with D perhaps matching TRBD1 (5 bases). Trimming took off 0 bases at V and 1 base at J, with 7 bases between the two ends. The CDR3 runs to 15 residues. The germline V gene has CDR1 GTSNPN and CDR2 SVGIG (reference sequence). This CDR3 reads CAWSVRGSGANVLTF. The CDR3 DNA reads as TGTGCCTGGAGTGTAAGGGGTTCTGGGGCCAACGTCCTGACTTTC. The full variable domain, rest sourced from reference TRBV30 and TRBJ2-6, is SQTIHQWPATLVQPVGSPLSLECTVEGTSNPNLYWYRQAAGRGLQLLFYSVGIGQISSEVPQNLSASRPQDRQFILSSKKLLLSDSGFYLCAWSVRGSGANVLTFGAGSRLTVL.

This clonotype has just a few counts. The chain carries TRBV29-1 and TRBJ2-7; 7 positions agree with TRBD2. This CDR3 comprises 13 residues. In germline, CDR1 is SQVTM, CDR2 ANQGSEA. The junction had 8 bases not matched to a gene; V was cut back by 4 bases and J by 5 bases. DNA for the CDR3: TGCAGCGTTGTAGGGGAGGGTCTGGACGAGCAGTACTTC. This translates into CSVVGEGLDEQYF.

The chain carries TRBV6-1 and TRBJ1-2; D gene unclear. V lost 5 bases to trimming and J lost 3 bases, with 19 bases between them. The CDR3 sequence is 16 residues long. The germline gives CDR1 MNHNS, CDR2 SASEGT. CDR3 coding DNA: TGTGCCAGCAGTATCGGAACGGGGATGAGTTACTATGGCTACACCTTC. It encodes CASSIGTGMSYYGYTF.

This clonotype was found many times. The chain employs TRBV6-5 and TRBJ1-1, with D hard to call. The CDR3 covers 14 residues. Trimming cost V 4 bases and J 6 bases, with 15 bases left between them. Per the germline V gene, CDR1 is MNHEY and CDR2 is SVGAGI. CDR3 DNA: TGTGCCAGCAGTTCGGACCGAATAGGTGCTGAAGCTTTCTTT. This gives the protein CASSSDRIGAEAFF.

This clonotype was detected only a few times. The chain joins TRBV4-3 to TRBJ1-1; weak D call: TRBD1 (6 bases). Germline V CDR1 and CDR2: LGHNA, YSLEER. The CDR3 consists of 15 residues. Trimming took 4 bases from V and 2 from J, leaving 14 bases between them. The CDR3 loop is CASSRVAGANTEAFF. CDR3 bases: TGCGCCAGCAGCCGCGTGGCAGGGGCTAACACTGAAGCTTTCTTT.

This clonotype appeared many times. This chain uses TRBV6-2 or TRBV6-3 with TRBJ2-7, with TRBD1 identical over 9 bases. The germline gives CDR1 MNHEY, CDR2 SVGEGT. This CDR3 spans 13 amino acids. The junction had 7 bases not matched to a gene; V was cut back by 7 bases and J by 6 bases. Here the CDR3 DNA reads TGTGCCAGCACACAGGGGGCAGGTCGCGAGCAGTACTTC. Protein product: CASTQGAGREQYF.